The rows below give T cell receptor beta chains drawn from one sample of a study of lymphopenia after photon versus proton radiotherapy. TCRdb's copy holds only in-frame clones and misses some; the assay was immunoSEQ multiplex PCR. Of 65,000 to 70,000 clones listed, roughly 88% are singletons. This sample comprised peripheral blood, obtained from a patient treated with photon-based radiotherapy. Receptor source: a woman in her 70s with pancreatic cancer. CDR3s include the opening cysteine and the closing phenylalanine or tryptophan. The D gene is left open where the match is weak. Part of the rows lack a size; the others show once, few, many or a class for expanded clones.

j_call | clone_size | v_call | d_call | cdr3_aa | cdr3_nt
TRBJ1-5 | . | TRBV11-3 | . | CASSFNDEGFGNQPQHF | TGTGCCAGCAGCTTCAACGACGAGGGGTTTGGCAATCAGCCCCAGCATTTT
TRBJ1-5 | . | TRBV5-8 | TRBD1 | CASSFHQGAIDNQPQHF | TGTGCCAGCAGCTTCCACCAGGGGGCGATCGACAATCAGCCCCAGCATTTT
TRBJ2-3 | . | TRBV7-9 | . | CASSLQGGGTDTQYF | TGTGCCAGCAGCTTACAAGGGGGTGGGACAGATACGCAGTATTTT
TRBJ2-7 | few | TRBV5-6 | TRBD2 | CASSRLAGYYEQYF | TGTGCCAGCAGTCGACTAGCGGGATACTACGAGCAGTACTTC
TRBJ2-1 | . | TRBV29-1 | . | CSSLRTNEQFF | TGCAGCTCGCTCAGGACCAATGAGCAGTTCTTC
TRBJ2-3 | . | TRBV11-2 | . | CASSLGSSDTQYF | TGTGCCAGCAGCTTAGGCTCGTCAGATACGCAGTATTTT
TRBJ2-2 | . | TRBV5-6 | TRBD1 | CASSATGGTGELFF | TGTGCCAGCAGCGCCACAGGGGGCACCGGGGAGCTGTTTTTT
TRBJ2-7 | few | TRBV30 | . | CAWSVQSYEQYF | TGTGCCTGGAGTGTACAGTCCTACGAGCAGTACTTC
TRBJ2-3 | . | TRBV28 | . | CASSLAGRGTDTQYF | TGTGCCAGCAGTTTGGCCGGGAGAGGGACAGATACGCAGTATTTT
TRBJ1-1 | . | TRBV5-6 | TRBD1 | CASSLAYPGGTEAFF | TGTGCCAGCAGCTTGGCTTATCCAGGGGGCACTGAAGCTTTCTTT
TRBJ2-2 | . | TRBV28 | TRBD2 | CASSFTKGLAEYTGELFF | TGTGCCAGCAGTTTTACAAAGGGACTAGCGGAGTACACCGGGGAGCTGTTTTTT
TRBJ2-1 | few | TRBV10-3 | . | CATSGGNNEQFF | TGTGCCACCAGCGGAGGGAACAATGAGCAGTTCTTC
TRBJ2-1 | . | TRBV21-1 | . | CASSKVSSREFCYNEQFF | TGTGCCAGCAGCAAAGTATCTAGTAGGGAATTTTGCTACAATGAGCAGTTCTTC
TRBJ2-7 | . | TRBV19 | TRBD1 | CASSIGQAYEQYF | TGTGCCAGTAGTATCGGACAGGCCTACGAGCAGTACTTC
TRBJ2-5 | . | TRBV28 | TRBD1 | CASETGTTGWETQYF | TGTGCCAGCGAGACAGGGACCACGGGTTGGGAGACCCAGTACTTC
TRBJ1-2 | . | TRBV30 | . | CAWSRQGNYGYTF | TGTGCCTGGAGCCGGCAGGGCAACTATGGCTACACCTTC
TRBJ2-1 | . | TRBV4-3 | TRBD2 | CASSQDAARLAGRSSYNEQFF | TGCGCCAGCAGCCAGGACGCCGCTAGACTAGCGGGTCGGAGCTCCTACAATGAGCAGTTCTTC
TRBJ2-1 | once | TRBV6-5 | TRBD2 | CASSYGGRVNEQFF | TGTGCCAGCAGTTACGGCGGGAGGGTGAATGAGCAGTTCTTC
TRBJ1-1 | . | TRBV7-8 | . | CASSLAAQTNTEAFF | TGTGCCAGCAGCTTAGCGGCTCAGACGAACACTGAAGCTTTCTTT
TRBJ1-1 | . | TRBV5-7 | TRBD1 | CASSLGDRMNTEAFF | TGTGCCAGCAGCTTGGGGGACAGGATGAACACTGAAGCTTTCTTT
TRBJ2-1 | . | TRBV2 | . | CASSRRDSYNEQFF | TGTGCCAGCAGCCGGCGGGATTCCTACAATGAGCAGTTCTTC
TRBJ2-6 | . | TRBV28 | . | CASSTARRGGISGANVLTF | TGTGCCAGCAGTACCGCCAGGAGGGGTGGTATCTCTGGGGCCAACGTCCTGACTTTC
TRBJ2-1 | . | TRBV10-3 | . | CAISPHRGANNEQFF | TGTGCCATCAGTCCCCATCGGGGGGCTAACAATGAGCAGTTCTTC
TRBJ1-1 | . | TRBV25-1 | TRBD1 | CASSGRTGVNAEAFF | TGTGCCAGCAGTGGGCGGACAGGGGTGAACGCTGAAGCTTTCTTT
TRBJ1-2 | . | TRBV19 | . | CASSTKISTGYGYTF | TGTGCCAGTAGTACCAAAATTTCGACAGGCTATGGCTACACCTTC
TRBJ1-4 | . | TRBV5-1 | TRBD1 | CASSPKDRGQGDEKLFF | TGCGCCAGCAGCCCGAAGGACAGGGGGCAAGGCGATGAAAAACTGTTTTTT
TRBJ1-2 | . | TRBV2 | TRBD1 | CASRGTGATYGYTF | TGTGCCAGCAGAGGGACAGGGGCGACCTATGGCTACACCTTC
TRBJ2-3 | . | TRBV6-5 | TRBD2 | CASSSGLASTDTQYF | TGTGCCAGCAGCTCGGGACTAGCGAGCACAGATACGCAGTATTTT
TRBJ2-7 | . | TRBV15 | . | CATSRVDRETYEQYF | TGTGCCACCAGCAGAGTGGACCGGGAAACCTACGAGCAGTACTTC
TRBJ2-1 | once | TRBV27 | TRBD2 | CASRFLAGVSNEQFF | TGTGCCAGCCGATTTCTAGCGGGAGTAAGCAATGAGCAGTTCTTC
TRBJ2-6 | . | TRBV28 | TRBD1 | CASNPQGSGANVLTF | TGTGCCAGCAACCCACAGGGGTCTGGGGCCAACGTCCTGACTTTC
TRBJ2-3 | few | TRBV27 | TRBD1 | CASRRQGAVTDTQYF | TGTGCCAGCAGAAGACAGGGGGCAGTTACAGATACGCAGTATTTT